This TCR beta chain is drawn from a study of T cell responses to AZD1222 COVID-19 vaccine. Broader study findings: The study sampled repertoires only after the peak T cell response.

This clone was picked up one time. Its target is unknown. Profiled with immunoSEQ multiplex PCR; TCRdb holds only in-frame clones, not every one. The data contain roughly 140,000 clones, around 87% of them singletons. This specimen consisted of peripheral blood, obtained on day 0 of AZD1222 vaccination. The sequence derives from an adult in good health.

CDR3 residues: CAIGISSSYNEQFF. The CDR3 bases are TGTGCCATCGGCATATCGAGCTCCTACAATGAGCAGTTCTTC. The chain couples TRBV10-3 to TRBJ2-1; no clear D. The CDR3 covers 14 residues. With 8 bases removed from V and 0 bases from J, the gap between germline ends came to 11 bases. Germline CDR1 and CDR2: ENHRY and SYGVKD.